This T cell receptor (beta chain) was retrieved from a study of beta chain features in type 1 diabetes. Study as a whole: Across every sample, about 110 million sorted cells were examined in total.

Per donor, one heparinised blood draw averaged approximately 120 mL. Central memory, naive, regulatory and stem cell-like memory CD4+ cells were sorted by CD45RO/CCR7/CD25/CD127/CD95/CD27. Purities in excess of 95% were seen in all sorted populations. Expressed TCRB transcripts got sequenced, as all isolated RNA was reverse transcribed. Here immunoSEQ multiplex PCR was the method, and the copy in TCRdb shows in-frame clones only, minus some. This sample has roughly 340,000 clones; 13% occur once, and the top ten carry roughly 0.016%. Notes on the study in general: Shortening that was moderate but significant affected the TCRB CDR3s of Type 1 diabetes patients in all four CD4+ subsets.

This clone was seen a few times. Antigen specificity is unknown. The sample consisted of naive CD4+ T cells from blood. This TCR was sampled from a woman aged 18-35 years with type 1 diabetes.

CDR3 coding DNA: TGTGCCAGCAGCGTCCGGGATACGCAGTATTTT. Protein product: CASSVRDTQYF. This chain links TRBV7-9 with TRBJ2-3; D is uncertain. V gave up 5 bases and J gave up 6 bases, with 6 bases separating them. Germline values: CDR1 SEHNR, CDR2 FQNEAQ (reference sequence). This CDR3 is built from 11 residues.